The clone carrying this T cell receptor beta chain was detected a few times. This record comes from a study of cytomegalovirus exposure and HLA in healthy donors. The PCR was carried out with 60 Vbeta primers and 13 Jbeta primers. This table comes from immunoSEQ multiplex PCR, and its TCRdb copy is limited to in-frame clones, with some not included. The table includes about 110,000 clones, 76% detected once. The germline V gene has CDR1 MNHEY and CDR2 SVGAGI. The V gene end was trimmed by 6 bases and the J gene end by 2 bases; junction bases not matched to a gene: 8. This CDR3 is built from 15 residues.

J is TRBJ2-7 and V is TRBV6-5; TRBD1 matches 9 bases. The receptor was derived from a man aged 35 to 55 in good health and CMV-seropositive. The sample taken for sequencing was PBMCs. The chain's CDR3 is CASRRDHRGPYEQYF. The CDR3 nucleotides read TGTGCCAGCAGACGAGACCACAGGGGGCCCTACGAGCAGTACTTC.